Presented here are 8 T cell receptor beta chains from one specimen sequenced in a study of cytomegalovirus exposure and HLA in healthy donors. Amplification used 60 Vbeta primers and 13 Jbeta primers. Assay used: immunoSEQ multiplex PCR; TCRdb lists only in-frame clones, some missing. The repertoire holds fewer than 200,000 clones, 65% to 85% seen once, with approximately 0.8% in the top ten. Sequencing was done on a sample of PBMCs. The receptors here all came from a woman aged 18-29 years in good health and CMV-seronegative.

The V call is TRBV28, the J call TRBJ1-3; maybe TRBD1 (5 bases). CDR1 is MDHEN and CDR2 is SYDVKM in the germline V gene. The CDR3 runs to 14 residues. Deletions cut 7 bases from V and 0 bases from J, with 10 bases between. CDR3 DNA sequence: TGTGCCAGCACCAGGGCCAACTCTGGAAACACCATATATTTT. It yields the protein CASTRANSGNTIYF.

This chain links TRBV2 with TRBJ2-7; maybe TRBD2 (5 bases). The V end was cut by 8 bases, the J end by 2 bases, with 10 bases between. CDR1 and CDR2 from the germline V gene are SNHLY and FYNNEI. This CDR3 has 12 amino acids. The CDR3 is CASSDSTYEQYF. The CDR3 coding sequence is TGTGCCAGCTCGGACTCTACCTACGAGCAGTACTTC.

The CDR3, as DNA: TGTGCCAGCAGAGTCAGAAAGGACAGGGGGCTATGGCTGTTTTTT. Encoded protein: CASRVRKDRGLWLFF. The chain joins TRBV6-1 to TRBJ1-4; 11 nucleotides match TRBD1. V dropped 6 bases and J dropped 14; count of bases not matched to a gene: 14. CDR1 is MNHNS, CDR2 SASEGT, per germline. This CDR3 has 15 amino acids.

The V gene is TRBV5-6, the J gene TRBJ2-1, with D perhaps matching TRBD1 (6 bases). V shed 1 base and J shed 7 bases, with 12 bases lying between them. This CDR3 is built from 14 residues. Germline V gives CDR1 SGHDT, CDR2 YYEEEE. The CDR3 nucleotides read TGTGCCAGCAGCTTGCAGGGGAGAGTTAATGAGCAGTTCTTC. Its translation: CASSLQGRVNEQFF.

This clone was recorded a few times. The chain carries TRBV28 and TRBJ2-7, with D perhaps matching TRBD2 (5 bases). CDR3 size: 14 residues. Per the germline V gene, CDR1 is MDHEN and CDR2 is SYDVKM. V lost 4 bases, J lost 6 bases, and 16 bases lay in between. CDR3 bases: TGTGCCAGCAGTTCAACGGGAACTTCTGTCGAGCAGTACTTC. Translating gives CASSSTGTSVEQYF.

The chain combines TRBV6-1 with TRBJ1-1, with D possibly matching TRBD1 (5 bases). Germline values: CDR1 MNHNS, CDR2 SASEGT. The CDR3 is 15 amino acids. Trimming left V 2 bases short and J 0 bases short, with 10 bases between. CDR3 sequence: CASSESPGLNTEAFF. Written as DNA, the CDR3 is TGTGCCAGCAGTGAAAGCCCAGGGCTGAACACTGAAGCTTTCTTT.

V gene TRBV28 combines with J gene TRBJ1-5; no clear D. The CDR3 totals 13 residues. With 3 bases removed from V and 4 bases from J, the gap between germline ends came to 7 bases. Germline assignment: CDR1 MDHEN and CDR2 SYDVKM. In DNA form, the CDR3 reads TGTGCCAGCAGTTTTTCGGTAAATCAGCCCCAGCATTTT. This gives the protein CASSFSVNQPQHF.

The V and J genes are TRBV7-9 and TRBJ1-2; 9 bases line up with TRBD1. This CDR3 spans 16 amino acids. V shed 4 bases, J shed 9 bases, and the junction held 15 bases outside the gene matches. Germline V lookup: CDR1 SEHNR, CDR2 FQNEAQ (reference sequence). The CDR3: CASSSTGPIGQGRYTF. CDR3 nucleotide sequence: TGTGCCAGCAGCTCCACAGGCCCAATCGGACAGGGGCGCTACACCTTC.